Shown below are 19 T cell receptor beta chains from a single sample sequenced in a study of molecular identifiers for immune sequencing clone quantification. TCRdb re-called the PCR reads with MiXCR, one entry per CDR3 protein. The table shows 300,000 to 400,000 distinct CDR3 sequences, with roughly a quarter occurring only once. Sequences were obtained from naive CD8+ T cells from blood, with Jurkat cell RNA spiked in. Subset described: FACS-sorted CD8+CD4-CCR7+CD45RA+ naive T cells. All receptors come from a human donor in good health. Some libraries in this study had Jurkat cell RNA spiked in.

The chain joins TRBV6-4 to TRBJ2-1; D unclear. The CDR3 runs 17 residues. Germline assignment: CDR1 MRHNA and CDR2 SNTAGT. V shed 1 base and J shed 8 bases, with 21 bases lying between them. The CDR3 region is CASSDYEQCLPGDEQFF. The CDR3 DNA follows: TGTGCCAGCAGTGACTATGAGCAATGTCTTCCTGGGGATGAGCAGTTCTTC.

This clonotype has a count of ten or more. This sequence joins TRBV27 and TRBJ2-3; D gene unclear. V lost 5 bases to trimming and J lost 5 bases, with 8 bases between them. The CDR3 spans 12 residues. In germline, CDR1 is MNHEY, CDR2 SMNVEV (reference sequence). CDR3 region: CASSPRQDTQYF. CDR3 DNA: TGTGCCAGCAGTCCCCGACAAGATACGCAGTATTTT.

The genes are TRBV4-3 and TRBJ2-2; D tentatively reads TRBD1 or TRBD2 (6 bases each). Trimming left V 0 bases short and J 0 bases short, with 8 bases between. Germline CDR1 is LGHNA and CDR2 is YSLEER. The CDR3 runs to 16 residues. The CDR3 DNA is TGCGCCAGCAGCCAAGATAGGGGGGCGAACACCGGGGAGCTGTTTTTT. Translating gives CASSQDRGANTGELFF.

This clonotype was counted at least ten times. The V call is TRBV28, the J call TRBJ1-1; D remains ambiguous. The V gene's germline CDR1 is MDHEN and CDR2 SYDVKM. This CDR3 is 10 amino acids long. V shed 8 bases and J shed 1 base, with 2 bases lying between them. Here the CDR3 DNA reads TGTGCCAGCGGGAACACTGAAGCTTTCTTT. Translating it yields CASGNTEAFF. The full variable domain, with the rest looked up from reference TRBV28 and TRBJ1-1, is DVKVTQSSRYLVKRTGEKVFLECVQDMDHENMFWYRQDPGLGLRLIYFSYDVKMKEKGDIPEGYSVSREKKERFSLILESASTNQTSMYLCASGNTEAFFGQGTRLTVV.

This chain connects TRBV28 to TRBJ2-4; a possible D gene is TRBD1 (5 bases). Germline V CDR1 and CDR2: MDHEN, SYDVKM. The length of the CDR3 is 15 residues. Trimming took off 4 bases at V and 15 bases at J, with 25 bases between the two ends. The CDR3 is CASSSDTFGSYRRYF. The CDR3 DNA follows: TGTGCCAGCAGTTCGGACACTTTCGGGTCGTATCGTCGGTACTTC.

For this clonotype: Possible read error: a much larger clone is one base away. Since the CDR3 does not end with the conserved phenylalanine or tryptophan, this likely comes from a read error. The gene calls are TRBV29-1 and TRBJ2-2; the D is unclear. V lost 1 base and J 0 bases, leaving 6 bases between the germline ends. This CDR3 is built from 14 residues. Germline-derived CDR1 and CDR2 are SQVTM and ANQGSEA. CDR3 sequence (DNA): TGCAGCGTTGAAGTGACACCGAACACCGGGGAGCTGTTTGTT. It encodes CSVEVTPNTGELFV.

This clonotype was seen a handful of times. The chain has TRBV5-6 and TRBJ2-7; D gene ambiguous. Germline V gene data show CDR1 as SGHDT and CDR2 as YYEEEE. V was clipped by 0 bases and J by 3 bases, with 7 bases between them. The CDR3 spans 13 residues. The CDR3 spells CASSLAWSYEQYF. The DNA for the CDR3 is TGTGCCAGCAGCTTGGCGTGGAGCTACGAGCAGTACTTC.

The CDR3 sequence is CSASTTVHYGYTF. The CDR3 region has the DNA TGCAGTGCTAGCACCACAGTTCACTATGGCTACACCTTC. The rearrangement joins TRBV20-1 to TRBJ1-2; D not resolved. V was clipped by 3 bases and J by 3 bases, with 11 bases between them. The CDR3 consists of 13 residues. From germline, CDR1 is DFQATT and CDR2 SNEGSKA (reference sequence).

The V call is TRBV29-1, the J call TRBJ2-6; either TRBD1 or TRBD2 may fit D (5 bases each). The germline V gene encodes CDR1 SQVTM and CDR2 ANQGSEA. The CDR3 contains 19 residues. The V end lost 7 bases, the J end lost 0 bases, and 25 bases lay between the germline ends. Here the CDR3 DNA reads TGCAGCGCCTATACAGAGACCGGGACGAGCCCCTCTGGGGCCAACGTCCTGACTTTC. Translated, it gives CSAYTETGTSPSGANVLTF.

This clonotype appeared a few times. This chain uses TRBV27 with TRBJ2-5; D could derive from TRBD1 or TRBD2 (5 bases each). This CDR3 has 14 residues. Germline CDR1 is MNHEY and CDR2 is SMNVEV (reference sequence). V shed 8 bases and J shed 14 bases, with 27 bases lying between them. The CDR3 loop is CASASALRADLAYF. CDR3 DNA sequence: TGTGCCAGCGCATCAGCTCTCAGGGCTGATCTAGCCTACTTC.

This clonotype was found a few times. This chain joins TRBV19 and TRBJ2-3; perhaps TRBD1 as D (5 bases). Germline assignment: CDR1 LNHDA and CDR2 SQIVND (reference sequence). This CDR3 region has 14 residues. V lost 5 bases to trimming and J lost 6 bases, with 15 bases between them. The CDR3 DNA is TGTGCCAGTAGTCTCCGGCAGGGCGCGGATACGCAGTATTTT. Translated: CASSLRQGADTQYF.

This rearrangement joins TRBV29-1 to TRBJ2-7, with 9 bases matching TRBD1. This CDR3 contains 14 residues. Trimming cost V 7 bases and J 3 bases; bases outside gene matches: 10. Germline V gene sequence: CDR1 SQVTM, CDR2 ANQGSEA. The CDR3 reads CSAVPGQGHYEQYF. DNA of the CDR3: TGCAGCGCCGTCCCGGGACAGGGACACTACGAGCAGTACTTC.

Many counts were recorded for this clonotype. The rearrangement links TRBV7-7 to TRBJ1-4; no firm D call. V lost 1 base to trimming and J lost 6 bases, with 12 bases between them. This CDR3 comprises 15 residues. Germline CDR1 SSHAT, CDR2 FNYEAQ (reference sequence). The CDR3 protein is CASSLEPGPDEKLFF. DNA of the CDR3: TGTGCCAGCAGCTTAGAGCCCGGGCCCGATGAAAAACTGTTTTTT.

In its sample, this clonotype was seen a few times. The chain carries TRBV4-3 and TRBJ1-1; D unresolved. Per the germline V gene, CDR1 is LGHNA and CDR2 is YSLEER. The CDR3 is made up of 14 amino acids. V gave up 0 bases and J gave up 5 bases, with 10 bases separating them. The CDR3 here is CASSQDKGWTEAFF. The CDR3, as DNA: TGCGCCAGCAGCCAAGATAAAGGGTGGACTGAAGCTTTCTTT.

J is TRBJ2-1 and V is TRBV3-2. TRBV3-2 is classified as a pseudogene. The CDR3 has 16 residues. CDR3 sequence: CASSRLTAVSYNEQFF. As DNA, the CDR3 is TGTGCCAGCAGCCGGCTCACGGCGGTCTCCTACAATGAGCAGTTCTTC.

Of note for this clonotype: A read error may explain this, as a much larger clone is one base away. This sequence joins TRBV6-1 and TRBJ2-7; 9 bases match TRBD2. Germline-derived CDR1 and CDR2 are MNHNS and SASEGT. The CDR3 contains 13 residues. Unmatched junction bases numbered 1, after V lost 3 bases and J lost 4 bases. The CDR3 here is CASSDTSGYEQYF. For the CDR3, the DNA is TGTGCCAGCAGTGACACTAGCGGGTACGAGCAGTACTTC.

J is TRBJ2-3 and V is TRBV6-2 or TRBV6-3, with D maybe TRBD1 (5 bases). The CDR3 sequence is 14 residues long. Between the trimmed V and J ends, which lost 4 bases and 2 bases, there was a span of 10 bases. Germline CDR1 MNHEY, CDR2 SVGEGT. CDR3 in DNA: TGTGCCAGCAGTTCGGACACCTTCACAGATACGCAGTATTTT. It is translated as CASSSDTFTDTQYF.

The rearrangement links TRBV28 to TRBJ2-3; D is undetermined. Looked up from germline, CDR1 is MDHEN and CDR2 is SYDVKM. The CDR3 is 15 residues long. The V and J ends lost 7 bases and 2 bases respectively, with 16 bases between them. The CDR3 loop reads CASTSETTPTDTQYF. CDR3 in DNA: TGTGCCAGCACATCCGAGACAACCCCCACAGATACGCAGTATTTT.

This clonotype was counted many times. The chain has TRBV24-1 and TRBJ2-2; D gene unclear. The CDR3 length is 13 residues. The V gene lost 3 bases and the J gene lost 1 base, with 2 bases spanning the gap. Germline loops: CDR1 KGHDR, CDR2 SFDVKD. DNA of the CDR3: TGTGCCACCAGTGATGTGAACACCGGGGAGCTGTTTTTT. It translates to CATSDVNTGELFF.